This is a list of T cell receptor beta chains from one sample in a study of blood T cell repertoires in COVID-19. The assay was immunoSEQ multiplex PCR, and TCRdb's table has in-frame clones only and misses some. The data show 150,000 to 200,000 clones, roughly 80% seen once. Sequencing used peripheral blood. The receptors stem from a woman aged 70-85 years with acute or convalescent COVID-19. The CDR3 runs from the conserved cysteine through the conserved F or W. The order of the fields is clone size, V gene, J gene, D gene, CDR3 DNA, CDR3 protein. D genes are given only for firm matches. Clone size is not always given. Where it is, it says once, few, many or a class for expanded clones.

clone_size: .
v_call: TRBV28
j_call: TRBJ2-5
d_call: TRBD2
cdr3_nt: TGTGCCAGCAGTCCGGGAGGCCGAGAGACCCAGTACTTC
cdr3_aa: CASSPGGRETQYF

clone_size: .
v_call: TRBV27
j_call: TRBJ2-3
d_call: TRBD2
cdr3_nt: TGTGCCAGCAGTTTTCTTCTTAGCGGGAGGGGAGATACGCAGTATTTT
cdr3_aa: CASSFLLSGRGDTQYF

clone_size: once
v_call: TRBV24-1
j_call: TRBJ2-3
d_call: .
cdr3_nt: TGTGCCACCAAGGGAGAAACAGATACGCAGTATTTT
cdr3_aa: CATKGETDTQYF

clone_size: .
v_call: TRBV5-1
j_call: TRBJ2-5
d_call: .
cdr3_nt: TGCGCCAGCAGCTTTTTCGGTCTTGTCGGAGAGACCCAGTACTTC
cdr3_aa: CASSFFGLVGETQYF

clone_size: few
v_call: TRBV9
j_call: TRBJ1-1
d_call: .
cdr3_nt: TGTGCCAGCAGCCGTACAGGGAAGGACACTGAAGCTTTCTTT
cdr3_aa: CASSRTGKDTEAFF

clone_size: .
v_call: TRBV6-5
j_call: TRBJ1-6
d_call: .
cdr3_nt: TGTGCCAGCAGCGGACAGATTATTAATTCACCCCTCCACTTT
cdr3_aa: CASSGQIINSPLHF

clone_size: .
v_call: TRBV7-9
j_call: TRBJ1-1
d_call: TRBD1
cdr3_nt: TGTGCCAGCAGCTTAGTAGGGACCGGGAGGGGGCCCACTGAAGCTTTCTTT
cdr3_aa: CASSLVGTGRGPTEAFF

clone_size: .
v_call: TRBV6-6
j_call: TRBJ1-5
d_call: TRBD1
cdr3_nt: TGTGCCAGCAGTTACCAGGGGACAGGAAGTCAGCCCCAGCATTTT
cdr3_aa: CASSYQGTGSQPQHF

clone_size: few
v_call: TRBV6-1
j_call: TRBJ1-3
d_call: .
cdr3_nt: TGTGCCAGCAGTGAACGGTCTAGCCAGGCCACCTCTGGAAACACCATATATTTT
cdr3_aa: CASSERSSQATSGNTIYF

clone_size: once
v_call: TRBV24-1
j_call: TRBJ2-6
d_call: .
cdr3_nt: TGTGCCACCAGTGAGCAAGCAATCTCTGGGGCCAACGTCCTGACTTTC
cdr3_aa: CATSEQAISGANVLTF

clone_size: .
v_call: TRBV2
j_call: TRBJ1-4
d_call: .
cdr3_nt: TGTGCCAGCAGTGAAGGACAGATCCCTAATGAAAAACTGTTTTTT
cdr3_aa: CASSEGQIPNEKLFF

clone_size: .
v_call: TRBV7-8
j_call: TRBJ2-1
d_call: TRBD2
cdr3_nt: TGTGCCAGCAGGCGGGAGGTGGATGAGCAGTTCTTC
cdr3_aa: CASRREVDEQFF

clone_size: .
v_call: TRBV10-3
j_call: TRBJ2-7
d_call: TRBD1
cdr3_nt: TGTGCCATCAGTGAGTGGGGACAGGGGATCTCCTACGAGCAGTACTTC
cdr3_aa: CAISEWGQGISYEQYF

clone_size: .
v_call: TRBV6-5
j_call: TRBJ1-2
d_call: .
cdr3_nt: TGTGCCAGCAGTTCCACCCATCCCCAGGACTGGGGCTACACCTTC
cdr3_aa: CASSSTHPQDWGYTF

clone_size: .
v_call: TRBV5-5
j_call: TRBJ1-4
d_call: TRBD1
cdr3_nt: TGTGCCAGCAGCGGACAGGGGGCTGGAGAAAAACTGTTTTTT
cdr3_aa: CASSGQGAGEKLFF

clone_size: many
v_call: TRBV7-9
j_call: TRBJ2-5
d_call: TRBD2
cdr3_nt: TGTGCCAGCAGCTTATTGTACGGGAGGCAAGAGACCCAGTACTTC
cdr3_aa: CASSLLYGRQETQYF

clone_size: .
v_call: TRBV6-5
j_call: TRBJ2-2
d_call: TRBD2
cdr3_nt: TGTGCCAGCAGCTGGGGACTAGCCGGCACCGGGGAGCTGTTTTTT
cdr3_aa: CASSWGLAGTGELFF

clone_size: .
v_call: TRBV4-2
j_call: TRBJ2-5
d_call: .
cdr3_nt: TGTGCCAGCAGCCAAGGCGGAGCTCTAGAGACCCAGTACTTC
cdr3_aa: CASSQGGALETQYF

clone_size: .
v_call: TRBV14
j_call: TRBJ2-1
d_call: .
cdr3_nt: TGTGCCAGCAGCCAAGCTCCCGTCCGCTCCTACAATGAGCAGTTCTTC
cdr3_aa: CASSQAPVRSYNEQFF

clone_size: .
v_call: TRBV7-9
j_call: TRBJ2-5
d_call: .
cdr3_nt: TGTGCCAGCAGCTACCCTGGGCCCCAGTACTTC
cdr3_aa: CASSYPGPQYF

clone_size: .
v_call: TRBV7-2
j_call: TRBJ2-1
d_call: TRBD2
cdr3_nt: TGTGCCAGCAGCTTAGCGCCCACTAGCGGGAGGTTAGTCTATAATTCCTACAATGAGCAGTTCTTC
cdr3_aa: CASSLAPTSGRLVYNSYNEQFF

clone_size: .
v_call: TRBV12-3/TRBV12-4
j_call: TRBJ2-7
d_call: .
cdr3_nt: TGTGCCAGCAGTTTTGACGGCGGCTACGAGCAGTACTTC
cdr3_aa: CASSFDGGYEQYF

clone_size: .
v_call: TRBV2
j_call: TRBJ2-3
d_call: TRBD2
cdr3_nt: TGTGCCAGCAGTGATAGCGGGGGGGATACGCAGTATTTT
cdr3_aa: CASSDSGGDTQYF

clone_size: .
v_call: TRBV28
j_call: TRBJ2-3
d_call: TRBD2
cdr3_nt: TGTGCCAGCACTAGGTGGGCGGGAGGTTCAGATACGCAGTATTTT
cdr3_aa: CASTRWAGGSDTQYF

clone_size: .
v_call: TRBV7-2
j_call: TRBJ1-6
d_call: .
cdr3_nt: TGTGCCAGCAGCTCCCAGAGTAGGGGCTTACGGTCACCCCTCCACTTT
cdr3_aa: CASSSQSRGLRSPLHF

clone_size: .
v_call: TRBV11-2
j_call: TRBJ1-2
d_call: .
cdr3_nt: TGTGCCAGCAGCCCGGGGGACTGGCCTGACTATGGCTACACCTTC
cdr3_aa: CASSPGDWPDYGYTF

clone_size: .
v_call: TRBV12-5
j_call: TRBJ2-1
d_call: TRBD2
cdr3_nt: TGTGCTAGTGGTAGGACTAGCGCCTACAATGAGCAGTTCTTC
cdr3_aa: CASGRTSAYNEQFF

clone_size: .
v_call: TRBV28
j_call: TRBJ2-2
d_call: TRBD2
cdr3_nt: TGTGCCAGCAGTTTTTGGGGTAGCGGGAGTTTTTTCGGAACCGGGGAGCTGTTTTTT
cdr3_aa: CASSFWGSGSFFGTGELFF

clone_size: .
v_call: TRBV2
j_call: TRBJ1-5
d_call: .
cdr3_nt: TGTGCCAGCAGTGGGGCGTATAGCAATCAGCCCCAGCATTTT
cdr3_aa: CASSGAYSNQPQHF

clone_size: .
v_call: TRBV2
j_call: TRBJ2-7
d_call: .
cdr3_nt: TGTGCCAGCAGTGAAGCAGGGGTTGAGCAGTACTTC
cdr3_aa: CASSEAGVEQYF

clone_size: .
v_call: TRBV10-3
j_call: TRBJ1-2
d_call: TRBD1
cdr3_nt: TGTGCCATCAGCCCGGGACAGGGGGATGGCTACACCTTC
cdr3_aa: CAISPGQGDGYTF

clone_size: .
v_call: TRBV28
j_call: TRBJ1-5
d_call: .
cdr3_nt: TGTGCCAGCAGTTTATTACTCAGCAATCAGCCCCAGCATTTT
cdr3_aa: CASSLLLSNQPQHF

clone_size: .
v_call: TRBV27
j_call: TRBJ1-6
d_call: TRBD1
cdr3_nt: TGTGCCAGCAGTCCGCGGGACAGGCCAGATAATTCACCCCTCCACTTT
cdr3_aa: CASSPRDRPDNSPLHF

clone_size: .
v_call: TRBV4-2
j_call: TRBJ2-7
d_call: TRBD2
cdr3_nt: TGTGCCAGCAGCCAAGATCAATCGGGGGGCTCCTACGAGCAGTACTTC
cdr3_aa: CASSQDQSGGSYEQYF